Listed below are T cell receptor beta chains from one sample, sequenced in a study of blood T cell repertoires in COVID-19. Data came from immunoSEQ multiplex PCR; TCRdb stores just in-frame clones and leaves some out. The table has about 220,000 clones, 82% seen once. The sample was PBMCs or T cells enriched from blood (not recorded which). The receptors were sampled from an older woman who had recovered from COVID-19. CDR3s include the opening cysteine and the closing phenylalanine or tryptophan. The D gene is left open where the match is weak. Size tells how often a clone was seen (once, few, many) or the class of an expanded clone, and some rows leave it out.

clone size: NA; V gene: TRBV11-3; D gene: NA; J gene: TRBJ1-1; CDR3 DNA: TGTGCCAGCAGCAAAGACGGGGACACTGAAGCTTTCTTT; CDR3 protein: CASSKDGDTEAFF
clone size: NA; V gene: TRBV4-2; D gene: TRBD1; J gene: TRBJ1-2; CDR3 DNA: TGTGCCAGCAGCCAAGATGGTGGACAGGCGGGTGGCTACACCTTC; CDR3 protein: CASSQDGGQAGGYTF
clone size: few; V gene: TRBV11-2; D gene: TRBD1; J gene: TRBJ2-7; CDR3 DNA: TGTGCCAGCAGTACCCAGGGACAGATATCCTACGAGCAGTACTTC; CDR3 protein: CASSTQGQISYEQYF
clone size: NA; V gene: TRBV7-9; D gene: NA; J gene: TRBJ2-5; CDR3 DNA: TGTGCCAGCAGCCGGGGACAAGAGACCCAGTACTTC; CDR3 protein: CASSRGQETQYF
clone size: once; V gene: TRBV19; D gene: NA; J gene: TRBJ1-4; CDR3 DNA: TGTGCCAGTAGTAGAGGGATGGTCCTCTTGGGGGAAAAACTGTTTTTT; CDR3 protein: CASSRGMVLLGEKLFF
clone size: NA; V gene: TRBV19; D gene: TRBD2; J gene: TRBJ2-2; CDR3 DNA: TGTGCCAGTACGGTCTTGCGGGAGGGCCTTAACACCGGGGAGCTGTTTTTT; CDR3 protein: CASTVLREGLNTGELFF
clone size: NA; V gene: TRBV5-1; D gene: NA; J gene: TRBJ2-1; CDR3 DNA: TGCGCCAGCAGCTTGGGAGGTGCCTACAATGAGCAGTTCTTC; CDR3 protein: CASSLGGAYNEQFF
clone size: NA; V gene: TRBV10-3; D gene: TRBD2; J gene: TRBJ2-2; CDR3 DNA: TGTGCCATCAGGGGGAAAAGCGGGGTTGACACCGGGGAGCTGTTTTTT; CDR3 protein: CAIRGKSGVDTGELFF
clone size: NA; V gene: TRBV14; D gene: TRBD1; J gene: TRBJ2-7; CDR3 DNA: TGTGCCAGCAGCTATACAGGGGCTACCGAGCAGTACTTC; CDR3 protein: CASSYTGATEQYF
clone size: NA; V gene: TRBV7-9; D gene: TRBD1; J gene: TRBJ1-1; CDR3 DNA: TGTGCCAGCAGCTTAGTGGACAGGGACACTGAAGCTTTCTTT; CDR3 protein: CASSLVDRDTEAFF
clone size: NA; V gene: TRBV19; D gene: NA; J gene: TRBJ2-1; CDR3 DNA: TGTGCCAGTAGTATAGGGTACAGCTACAATGAGCAGTTCTTC; CDR3 protein: CASSIGYSYNEQFF
clone size: NA; V gene: TRBV18; D gene: TRBD1; J gene: TRBJ1-1; CDR3 DNA: TGTGCCAGCTCGACGACAGGGACTAGAGGGGCTGAAGCTTTCTTT; CDR3 protein: CASSTTGTRGAEAFF
clone size: NA; V gene: TRBV5-1; D gene: NA; J gene: TRBJ1-2; CDR3 DNA: TGCGCCAGCAGCTTGGATACGGACTATGGCTACACCTTC; CDR3 protein: CASSLDTDYGYTF
clone size: NA; V gene: TRBV7-2; D gene: TRBD1; J gene: TRBJ1-2; CDR3 DNA: TGTGCCAGCAGCTTGACAGGGGATGTGGCCTATGGCTACACCTTC; CDR3 protein: CASSLTGDVAYGYTF
clone size: many; V gene: TRBV7-2; D gene: TRBD2; J gene: TRBJ2-3; CDR3 DNA: TGTGCCAGCAGCTTAGCGCGGACTAGCGGACAAGATACGCAGTATTTT; CDR3 protein: CASSLARTSGQDTQYF
clone size: NA; V gene: TRBV5-6; D gene: NA; J gene: TRBJ1-1; CDR3 DNA: TGTGCCAGCAGCTTGGCCACTGGGAACACTGAAGCTTTCTTT; CDR3 protein: CASSLATGNTEAFF
clone size: few; V gene: TRBV18; D gene: TRBD1; J gene: TRBJ1-1; CDR3 DNA: TGTGCCAGCTCACTCTCGGACAGGGGGAACACTGAAGCTTTCTTT; CDR3 protein: CASSLSDRGNTEAFF
clone size: NA; V gene: TRBV27; D gene: TRBD1; J gene: TRBJ2-3; CDR3 DNA: TGTGCCAGCAGTCCGGGACAGGGATCCACAGATACGCAGTATTTT; CDR3 protein: CASSPGQGSTDTQYF
clone size: few; V gene: TRBV5-4; D gene: NA; J gene: TRBJ2-7; CDR3 DNA: TGTGCCAGCAGAGGGAGGCCTGGCGACTACGAGCAGTACTTC; CDR3 protein: CASRGRPGDYEQYF
clone size: NA; V gene: TRBV24-1; D gene: NA; J gene: TRBJ1-1; CDR3 DNA: TGTGCCACCAGTGATCCTTTGCGGGAGACAACCACGCCGAACACTGAAGCTTTCTTT; CDR3 protein: CATSDPLRETTTPNTEAFF
clone size: few; V gene: TRBV7-8; D gene: TRBD1; J gene: TRBJ1-3; CDR3 DNA: TGTGCCAGCAGCGCCGGACAGGGGGCATTTAAGAGCTCTGGAAACACCATATATTTT; CDR3 protein: CASSAGQGAFKSSGNTIYF
clone size: NA; V gene: TRBV19; D gene: TRBD1; J gene: TRBJ1-2; CDR3 DNA: TGTGCCAGTAGTATCATCGACAGGGAATATGGCTACACCTTC; CDR3 protein: CASSIIDREYGYTF
clone size: NA; V gene: TRBV2; D gene: NA; J gene: TRBJ1-2; CDR3 DNA: TGTGCCAGCAGTGAAGTAGAAGGGGCCCTCTATGGCTACACCTTC; CDR3 protein: CASSEVEGALYGYTF
clone size: NA; V gene: TRBV3-1/TRBV3-2; D gene: TRBD1; J gene: TRBJ2-2; CDR3 DNA: TGTGCCAGCAGCCACCTGGACAGGGTCGAGCTGTTTTTT; CDR3 protein: CASSHLDRVELFF
clone size: NA; V gene: TRBV6-2/TRBV6-3; D gene: TRBD1; J gene: TRBJ1-5; CDR3 DNA: TGTGCCAGCAGTTACGGGACAGGTAATCAGCCCCAGCATTTT; CDR3 protein: CASSYGTGNQPQHF
clone size: NA; V gene: TRBV2; D gene: TRBD1; J gene: TRBJ1-2; CDR3 DNA: TGTGCCAGCAGAGACAGGGAGAACTATGGCTACACCTTC; CDR3 protein: CASRDRENYGYTF
clone size: NA; V gene: TRBV18; D gene: NA; J gene: TRBJ1-1; CDR3 DNA: TGTGCCAGCTCACCTACAGGGTCTGGCACTGAAGCTTTCTTT; CDR3 protein: CASSPTGSGTEAFF
clone size: NA; V gene: TRBV3-1/TRBV3-2; D gene: TRBD1; J gene: TRBJ1-2; CDR3 DNA: TGTGCCAGCAGCCAAGCAGGCAGGGGGCGGGATGCTGGCTACACCTTC; CDR3 protein: CASSQAGRGRDAGYTF
clone size: NA; V gene: TRBV7-8; D gene: TRBD1; J gene: TRBJ1-1; CDR3 DNA: TGTGCCAGCAGCCCACCTGGGACAGGGGTGACTGAAGCTTTCTTT; CDR3 protein: CASSPPGTGVTEAFF
clone size: NA; V gene: TRBV6-5; D gene: NA; J gene: TRBJ2-7; CDR3 DNA: TGTGCCAGCAGTTACGGTGCCCGTGGGGGGTACGAGCAGTACTTC; CDR3 protein: CASSYGARGGYEQYF
clone size: NA; V gene: TRBV7-9; D gene: TRBD1; J gene: TRBJ1-2; CDR3 DNA: TGTGCCAGCAGCTCCGGACAGGTTCCGTATTCAGGTGGCTACACCTTC; CDR3 protein: CASSSGQVPYSGGYTF
clone size: NA; V gene: TRBV24-1; D gene: NA; J gene: TRBJ2-3; CDR3 DNA: TGTGCCACCAGTGCCCGCGGGGCAACAGATACGCAGTATTTT; CDR3 protein: CATSARGATDTQYF
clone size: NA; V gene: TRBV7-7; D gene: NA; J gene: TRBJ2-2; CDR3 DNA: TGTGCCAGCAGCCCCTCCCGGACTAGGGGGTCCGGGGAGCTGTTTTTT; CDR3 protein: CASSPSRTRGSGELFF
clone size: NA; V gene: TRBV14; D gene: TRBD1; J gene: TRBJ1-2; CDR3 DNA: TGTGCCAGCAGCCCGGCTCCGGGACAGGGAGGGTATGGCTACACCTTC; CDR3 protein: CASSPAPGQGGYGYTF
clone size: NA; V gene: TRBV11-3; D gene: NA; J gene: TRBJ2-1; CDR3 DNA: TGTGCCAGCAGCTATCGGGGGAGCTCCTACAATGAGCAGTTCTTC; CDR3 protein: CASSYRGSSYNEQFF
clone size: NA; V gene: TRBV10-3; D gene: NA; J gene: TRBJ1-2; CDR3 DNA: TGTGCCATCAGTGCAGGGTTACTTAATGGCTACACCTTC; CDR3 protein: CAISAGLLNGYTF
clone size: NA; V gene: TRBV9; D gene: TRBD1; J gene: TRBJ1-6; CDR3 DNA: TGTGCCAGCAGCGCTTCCTACCGGGACAGCAAGTATTCACCCCTCCACTTT; CDR3 protein: CASSASYRDSKYSPLHF
clone size: NA; V gene: TRBV10-2; D gene: NA; J gene: TRBJ1-2; CDR3 DNA: TGCGCCAGCAGTGACCAACAGGAAACTAACTATGGCTACACCTTC; CDR3 protein: CASSDQQETNYGYTF
clone size: NA; V gene: TRBV19; D gene: NA; J gene: TRBJ1-2; CDR3 DNA: TGTGCCAGTAGTGTTCAGGGGTTTCGCTATGGCTACACCTTC; CDR3 protein: CASSVQGFRYGYTF
clone size: NA; V gene: TRBV5-1; D gene: TRBD2; J gene: TRBJ2-3; CDR3 DNA: TGCGCCAGCAGGGGAGGGTCTAGCACAGATACGCAGTATTTT; CDR3 protein: CASRGGSSTDTQYF
clone size: few; V gene: TRBV29-1; D gene: NA; J gene: TRBJ1-1; CDR3 DNA: TGCAGCGACCTCACTTTGAGCACTGAAGCTTTCTTT; CDR3 protein: CSDLTLSTEAFF
clone size: once; V gene: TRBV24-1; D gene: TRBD1; J gene: TRBJ2-5; CDR3 DNA: TGTGCCACCAGTGATCCCCGGGACAGACAAGAGACCCAGTACTTC; CDR3 protein: CATSDPRDRQETQYF
clone size: few; V gene: TRBV7-8; D gene: NA; J gene: TRBJ1-1; CDR3 DNA: TGTGCCAGCAGCTTAGATGAGCAGCGGACGAACACTGAAGCTTTCTTT; CDR3 protein: CASSLDEQRTNTEAFF
clone size: once; V gene: TRBV19; D gene: NA; J gene: TRBJ1-2; CDR3 DNA: TGTGCCAGTGAGGGTCTCACCAACTATGGCTACACCTTC; CDR3 protein: CASEGLTNYGYTF
clone size: few; V gene: TRBV4-3; D gene: TRBD1; J gene: TRBJ1-6; CDR3 DNA: TGCGCCAGCAGCCTAGGACAGGGGGCAGGAGGTGATTCACCCCTCCACTTT; CDR3 protein: CASSLGQGAGGDSPLHF
clone size: NA; V gene: TRBV24-1; D gene: TRBD2; J gene: TRBJ2-3; CDR3 DNA: TGTGCCACCAGTGACCCAGGGACTAGCGGCACAGATACGCAGTATTTT; CDR3 protein: CATSDPGTSGTDTQYF
clone size: NA; V gene: TRBV7-2; D gene: TRBD2; J gene: TRBJ2-7; CDR3 DNA: TGTGCCAGCAGCTCCTCCGGCGGGCGGGGGACCGGTTACGAGCAGTACTTC; CDR3 protein: CASSSSGGRGTGYEQYF
clone size: NA; V gene: TRBV3-1/TRBV3-2; D gene: TRBD2; J gene: TRBJ2-7; CDR3 DNA: TGTGCCAGCAGCCAACGGCCCTGGGGACTAGCGGGGAACAACGAGGACGAGCAGTACTTC; CDR3 protein: CASSQRPWGLAGNNEDEQYF
clone size: NA; V gene: TRBV12-3/TRBV12-4; D gene: NA; J gene: TRBJ2-4; CDR3 DNA: TGTGCCAGCAGTCATAGCGGAAACATTCAGTACTTC; CDR3 protein: CASSHSGNIQYF
clone size: NA; V gene: TRBV19; D gene: TRBD1; J gene: TRBJ2-7; CDR3 DNA: TGTGCCAGTAGTATCGGGACAGGGGGGACCTACGAGCAGTACTTC; CDR3 protein: CASSIGTGGTYEQYF
clone size: once; V gene: TRBV11-1; D gene: NA; J gene: TRBJ2-3; CDR3 DNA: TGTGCCAGCAGCCTCATCGATCGGGGAGCAGATACGCAGTATTTT; CDR3 protein: CASSLIDRGADTQYF
clone size: NA; V gene: TRBV10-3; D gene: TRBD2; J gene: TRBJ2-5; CDR3 DNA: TGTGCCATCGCCGGGACTAGCGGGGGGAGAGAGACCCAGTACTTC; CDR3 protein: CAIAGTSGGRETQYF
clone size: NA; V gene: TRBV7-2; D gene: NA; J gene: TRBJ1-3; CDR3 DNA: TGTGCCAGCAGCCTACCTAGCTCTGGAAACACCATATATTTT; CDR3 protein: CASSLPSSGNTIYF
clone size: NA; V gene: TRBV11-2; D gene: NA; J gene: TRBJ2-7; CDR3 DNA: TGTGCCAGCAGCTCCTCCCAACTGCAGTACTTC; CDR3 protein: CASSSSQLQYF
clone size: NA; V gene: TRBV11-2; D gene: NA; J gene: TRBJ1-2; CDR3 DNA: TGTGCCAGCAGCTCCGAGGGCTATGGCTACACCTTC; CDR3 protein: CASSSEGYGYTF
clone size: NA; V gene: TRBV7-6; D gene: NA; J gene: TRBJ2-7; CDR3 DNA: TGTGCCAGCAGCGGGGTAAGAGGTATCGGCGGGAAGGGTTACGAGCAGTACTTC; CDR3 protein: CASSGVRGIGGKGYEQYF
clone size: NA; V gene: TRBV5-6; D gene: TRBD2; J gene: TRBJ2-5; CDR3 DNA: TGTGCCAGCAGCTTGAGGCTAGCGGGGGGAGAGACCCAGTACTTC; CDR3 protein: CASSLRLAGGETQYF
clone size: once; V gene: TRBV24-1; D gene: TRBD1; J gene: TRBJ1-1; CDR3 DNA: TGTGCCACCAGAGCCGGGACAGGGAACACTGAAGCTTTCTTT; CDR3 protein: CATRAGTGNTEAFF
clone size: NA; V gene: TRBV7-2; D gene: TRBD1; J gene: TRBJ1-6; CDR3 DNA: TGTGCCAGCAGCTCCACCGACAGGGAGGATTCACCCCTCCACTTT; CDR3 protein: CASSSTDREDSPLHF
clone size: few; V gene: TRBV5-6; D gene: NA; J gene: TRBJ1-2; CDR3 DNA: TGTGCCAGCAGCCGACAGGACAACTATGGCTACACCTTC; CDR3 protein: CASSRQDNYGYTF